This T cell receptor (beta chain) was captured by sequencing in a study of identical twins. TCRdb itself ran the 5' RACE reads through MiXCR, one entry per CDR3 protein. The sample lists nearly 200,000 distinct CDR3 sequences, about 16% seen once, with over 35% in the top ten. Study-wide results and caveats: Invariant MAIT and iNKT cells may have partly biased zero-insertion analyses.

This clonotype was seen a handful of times. Its specificity is unknown. CDR1 is LGHNA, CDR2 YNFKEQ, per germline. This CDR3 spans 18 amino acids. Unmatched junction bases numbered 10, after V lost 4 bases and J lost 0 bases. The same sample was also studied in work on T cells expressing NK-cell markers.

The TCR was taken from a woman younger than 30 in good health. The specimen sequenced was CD8+ T cells sorted from blood. This rearrangement joins TRBV4-2 to TRBJ2-1; 9 bases align to TRBD2. CDR3 in amino acids: CASSPFSGGLSSYNEQFF. The DNA of the CDR3 is TGTGCCAGCAGCCCCTTTAGCGGGGGCCTGAGCTCCTACAATGAGCAGTTCTTC.